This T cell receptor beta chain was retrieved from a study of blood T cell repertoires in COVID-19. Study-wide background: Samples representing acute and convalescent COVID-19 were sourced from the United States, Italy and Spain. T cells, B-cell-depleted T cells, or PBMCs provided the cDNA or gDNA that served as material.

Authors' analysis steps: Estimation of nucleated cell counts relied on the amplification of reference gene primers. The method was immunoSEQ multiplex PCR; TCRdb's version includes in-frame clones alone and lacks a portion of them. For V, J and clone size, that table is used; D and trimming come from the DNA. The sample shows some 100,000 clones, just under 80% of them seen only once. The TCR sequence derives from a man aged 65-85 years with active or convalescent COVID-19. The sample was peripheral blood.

The CDR3 reads CASSARQGNTGELFF. The DNA of the CDR3 is TGTGCCAGCAGCGCCCGACAGGGAAACACCGGGGAGCTGTTTTTT. V usage is TRBV9 and J usage is TRBJ2-2, with TRBD1 matching 7 bases. This CDR3 has 15 residues. CDR1 is SGDLS, CDR2 YYNGEE, per germline. Trimming took 3 bases from V and 2 from J; bases not matched to a gene: 4.